These 6 T cell receptor beta chains originate from one sample sequenced in a study of shared clonotypes between healthy human individuals. The assay was immunoSEQ multiplex PCR, and TCRdb's table has in-frame clones only and misses some. The table records around 690,000 clones, around 91% of them present only once. The material sequenced was memory CD8+ T cells from PBMCs. Subset defined: CD45RO+ cells pooled with CCR7-negative TemRA cells. The receptors originated from a man younger than 35 in good health. Some clones in this sample may be carry-over from other donors' samples.

The chain carries TRBV27 and TRBJ2-7; D may match TRBD1 or TRBD2 (5 bases each). Trimming removed 6 bases at V and 4 bases at J, with 13 bases between. CDR3 length equals 13 residues. Germline CDR1 and CDR2: MNHEY and SMNVEV (reference sequence). The DNA of the CDR3 is TGTGCCAGCAGGGGGGAGTCGGGATACGAGCAGTACTTC. It translates to CASRGESGYEQYF.

This rearrangement joins TRBV19 to TRBJ2-1; 14 bases fit TRBD2. This CDR3 has 17 amino acids. V shed 4 bases and J 8 bases; nucleotides not matched to a gene: 10. Germline CDR1 LNHDA, CDR2 SQIVND (reference sequence). CDR3 DNA sequence: TGTGCCAGTAGTACCTTAGGGGGACTAGCGGGAGAACATGAGCAGTTCTTC. Protein sequence: CASSTLGGLAGEHEQFF. Full variable domain (remainder filled in from reference TRBV19 and TRBJ2-1): DGGITQSPKYLFRKEGQNVTLSCEQNLNHDAMYWYRQDPGQGLRLIYYSQIVNDFQKGDIAEGYSVSREKKESFPLTVTSAQKNPTAFYLCASSTLGGLAGEHEQFFGPGTRLTVL.

The rearrangement joins TRBV15 to TRBJ2-7; 7 bases match TRBD2. This CDR3 comprises 15 residues. Germline V gives CDR1 LNHNV, CDR2 YYDKDF (reference sequence). V lost 0 bases, J lost 5 bases, and 7 bases stayed unmatched. DNA of the CDR3: TGTGCCACCAGCAGAGATTCGCGGGAGTTTGACGAGCAGTACTTC. Translated: CATSRDSREFDEQYF.

The V gene is TRBV27, the J gene TRBJ2-7, with D perhaps assigned TRBD1 or TRBD2 (6 bases each). CDR3 length equals 12 residues. V lost 8 bases and J lost 1, with 9 bases in between. Germline lookup yields CDR1 MNHEY and CDR2 SMNVEV (reference sequence). The CDR3, as DNA: TGTGCCAGCGGCGGGACATCCTACGAGCAGTACTTC. It translates to CASGGTSYEQYF.

The CDR3 sequence: CASTYFSGGYTEAFF. The CDR3 DNA follows: TGCGCCAGCACCTACTTCTCAGGGGGCTACACTGAAGCTTTCTTT. This rearrangement joins TRBV5-1 to TRBJ1-1, with 8 nucleotides matching TRBD1. V shed 6 bases, J shed 3 bases, and the junction held 10 bases outside the gene matches. This CDR3 is 15 amino acids long. CDR1 and CDR2 (germline): SGHRS, YFSETQ.

This chain links TRBV19 with TRBJ2-3; D may match TRBD1 or TRBD2 (5 bases each). The CDR3 is made up of 15 amino acids. Germline V gene data show CDR1 as LNHDA and CDR2 as SQIVND (reference sequence). V dropped 8 bases and J dropped 0 bases, with 15 bases sitting between them. The CDR3 sequence is CASSGLRDSTDTQYF. The CDR3 DNA reads as TGTGCCAGTTCGGGGCTTCGGGATAGCACAGATACGCAGTATTTT.